This T cell receptor beta chain comes out of a study of blood T cell repertoires in COVID-19. Across the whole study: Sources were T cells, B-cell-depleted T cells, or PBMCs; the material itself was cDNA or gDNA.

In germline, CDR1 is SEHNR, CDR2 FQNEAQ (reference sequence). There are 13 residues in the CDR3. V was pared by 5 bases and J by 4 bases, with 11 bases between. Study processing details: By means of reference gene primer amplification, nucleated cell counts were estimated. The data were produced by immunoSEQ multiplex PCR, yet TCRdb's version contains in-frame clones alone and is incomplete. The V and J calls and clone size are taken from that table; D and trimming were inferred from the DNA. The top ten hold 4% to 6% of the sample, which has 80,000 to 95,000 clones, about four fifths seen once. The sequencing input was peripheral blood. This sequence originates from a man older than 75 with COVID-19, enrolled during active disease. This chain links TRBV7-9 with TRBJ1-2, with D unclear. The DNA for the CDR3 is TGTGCCAGCAGCCCCCGTTTCGGCTATGGCTACACCTTC. It yields the protein CASSPRFGYGYTF.